The 26 T cell receptor beta chains presented below share a single source sample, sequenced in a study of beta chain features in type 1 diabetes. For these receptors, no antigen is known. Study-level results: Among patients with Type 1 diabetes, TCRB CDR3s were moderately but significantly shorter in every one of the four CD4+ subsets.

Investigators reverse transcribed all isolated RNA, so they sequenced expressed TCRB transcripts. Measured with immunoSEQ multiplex PCR; TCRdb has only the in-frame clones, and not every one. The sample includes a few hundred thousand clones, 8.5% to 10% of them seen just once. Specimen: central memory CD4+ T cells from blood. The receptors originated from a man younger than 45 with type 1 diabetes.

This clone was observed a few times. The chain is built from TRBV7-2 and TRBJ1-1; no clear D. The CDR3 is 14 residues long. Trimming pared 5 bases from V and 0 bases from J, leaving 10 bases between. The germline CDR1 and CDR2 sequences are SGHTA and FQGNSA. CDR3 amino acids: CASSARHMNTEAFF. CDR3 sequence (DNA): TGTGCCAGCAGCGCCCGACACATGAACACTGAAGCTTTCTTT.

This CDR3 reads CASSLGLAGGRNEQFF. In DNA, the CDR3 is TGTGCCAGCAGCTTGGGACTAGCGGGAGGGCGCAATGAGCAGTTCTTC. The chain uses TRBV11-2 and TRBJ2-1, with 16 bases aligning to TRBD2. The V gene end was trimmed by 3 bases and the J gene end by 6 bases; junction bases not matched to a gene: 2. There are 16 residues in the CDR3. Per the germline V gene, CDR1 is SGHAT and CDR2 is FQNNGV.

The V and J genes are TRBV5-1 and TRBJ2-4, with 11 bases aligning to TRBD1. Germline values: CDR1 SGHRS, CDR2 YFSETQ. Losses at the gene ends were 2 bases for V and 6 bases for J; bases not matched to a gene: 7. This CDR3 spans 16 amino acids. The CDR3 nucleotides read TGCGCCAGCAGCTTATGGACAGGGGGCGGAACAAACATTCAGTACTTC. Its protein product is CASSLWTGGGTNIQYF.

The chain links TRBV7-3 to TRBJ2-7; possible D gene TRBD1, 5 bases. V was trimmed by 4 bases and J by 2 bases, leaving 12 bases between them. Per the germline V gene, CDR1 is SGHTA and CDR2 is FQGTGA. This CDR3 comprises 14 residues. For the CDR3, the DNA is TGTGCCAGCAGCTCTTACAGGAGACCCTACGAGCAGTACTTC. Translated, it gives CASSSYRRPYEQYF.

This clone has only a few counts. The chain employs TRBV5-8 and TRBJ2-3; a weak D match, TRBD2 (6 bases). Germline values: CDR1 SGHTS, CDR2 YDEGEE. The CDR3 is 14 amino acids. V lost 4 bases and J lost 1, with 10 bases in between. The CDR3 sequence is CASSPGEGTDTQYF. CDR3 DNA: TGTGCCAGCAGCCCGGGGGAGGGCACAGATACGCAGTATTTT.

This chain joins TRBV5-1 and TRBJ2-7; D tentatively reads TRBD1 or TRBD2 (7 bases each). The V gene lost 4 bases and the J gene lost 0 bases, with 14 bases spanning the gap. The CDR3 runs 15 residues. Germline V gene data show CDR1 as SGHRS and CDR2 as YFSETQ. The CDR3 region is CASSPRGGPSYEQYF. Written as DNA, the CDR3 is TGCGCCAGCAGCCCCAGGGGGGGGCCCTCCTACGAGCAGTACTTC.

J is TRBJ1-5 and V is TRBV6-1; unclear D gene. V was trimmed by 5 bases and J by 8 bases, leaving 13 bases between them. Germline V gene lookup returns CDR1 MNHNS and CDR2 SASEGT. This CDR3 comprises 13 residues. This CDR3 reads CASSPGPPKPQHF. In DNA form, the CDR3 reads TGTGCCAGCAGTCCAGGCCCCCCTAAGCCCCAGCATTTT.

This chain joins TRBV6-1 and TRBJ2-2; maybe TRBD1 (6 bases). The length of the CDR3 is 12 residues. The V gene lost 10 bases and the J gene lost 4 bases, with 10 bases spanning the gap. Germline lookup yields CDR1 MNHNS and CDR2 SASEGT. In DNA form, the CDR3 reads TGTGCCACCCGAGGGGGCACCGGGGAGCTGTTTTTT. It yields the protein CATRGGTGELFF.

A few counts support this clone. This same CDR3 is encoded by further DNA sequences in the sample. The chain is built from TRBV28 and TRBJ2-6; D remains unclear. CDR3 length: 15 residues. Germline CDR1 is MDHEN and CDR2 is SYDVKM. V shed 3 bases and J shed 0 bases, with 6 bases lying between them. The CDR3 loop is CASSLFGSGANVLTF. The CDR3 nucleotides read TGTGCCAGCAGTTTGTTCGGCTCTGGGGCCAACGTCCTGACTTTC. Based on the CDR3 plus reference TRBV28 and TRBJ2-6, the full variable domain is DVKVTQSSRYLVKRTGEKVFLECVQDMDHENMFWYRQDPGLGLRLIYFSYDVKMKEKGDIPEGYSVSREKKERFSLILESASTNQTSMYLCASSLFGSGANVLTFGAGSRLTVL.

The CDR3 sequence: CASSLAREVGELFF. In nucleotides, the CDR3 is TGTGCCAGCAGCTTAGCGAGGGAGGTTGGGGAGCTGTTTTTT. The chain has TRBV7-2 and TRBJ2-2; tentative D call: TRBD2 (6 bases). CDR3 length: 14 amino acids. CDR1 and CDR2 (germline): SGHTA, FQGNSA. Trimming took off 0 bases at V and 8 bases at J, with 10 bases between the two ends.

This clone was recorded a few times. The V and J genes are TRBV28 and TRBJ2-5, with D possibly being TRBD1 (7 bases). The V and J ends lost 9 bases and 5 bases respectively, with 22 bases between them. The CDR3 length is 15 residues. CDR1 and CDR2 from the germline V gene are MDHEN and SYDVKM. The DNA for the CDR3 is TGTGCCAGTTCTTCCGTAGGGGGCGCGGGGGAGACCCAGTACTTC. Translated, it gives CASSSVGGAGETQYF.

This clone was observed a few times. The chain links TRBV10-3 to TRBJ2-3, with 11 bases lining up with TRBD2. This CDR3 comprises 18 residues. Germline V CDR1 and CDR2: ENHRY, SYGVKD. Germline trimming cut 0 bases from V and 0 bases from J; bases unmatched to any gene: 5. The CDR3, as DNA: TGTGCCATCAGTGAGTCGCTAGCGGGAGGTTCTAGCACAGATACGCAGTATTTT. Its translation: CAISESLAGGSSTDTQYF.

This clone occurred a few times. CDR3 sequence reads: CASSPRTGGAAGELFF. In nucleotides, the CDR3 is TGTGCCAGTAGTCCTAGGACAGGGGGCGCGGCCGGGGAGCTGTTTTTT. The chain recombines TRBV19 with TRBJ2-2, with 11 bases aligning to TRBD1. There are 16 residues in the CDR3. Germline CDR1 is LNHDA and CDR2 is SQIVND (reference sequence). Trimming took 5 bases from V and 6 from J; bases not matched to a gene: 8.

This clone occurred a few times. The J gene is TRBJ2-7, the V gene TRBV7-3; TRBD2 aligns across 9 bases. Per germline, CDR1 SGHTA and CDR2 FQGTGA. This CDR3 spans 16 amino acids. With 6 bases clipped from V and 3 bases from J, the junction kept 12 bases outside the gene matches. In DNA form, the CDR3 reads TGTGCCAGCAGTTTACTTTCTAGCGGGATGGACTACGAGCAGTACTTC. Protein product: CASSLLSSGMDYEQYF.

The V and J genes are TRBV5-8 and TRBJ1-2; D may be TRBD1 (6 bases). Trimming shortened V by 5 bases and J by 3 bases, and 14 bases separated the two germline ends. Germline CDR1 is SGHTS and CDR2 is YDEGEE. This CDR3 comprises 14 residues. CDR3 sequence reads: CASSPPGVDYGYTF. As DNA, the CDR3 is TGTGCCAGCAGTCCCCCAGGGGTCGACTATGGCTACACCTTC. Supplemented by reference TRBV5-8 and TRBJ1-2, the full variable domain reads EAGVTQSPTHLIKTRGQQATLRCSPISGHTSVYWYQQALGLGLQFLLWYDEGEERNRGNFPPRFSGRQFPNYSSELNVNALELEDSALYLCASSPPGVDYGYTFGSGTRLTVV.

This chain connects TRBV4-3 to TRBJ1-2; a possible D gene is TRBD1 (5 bases). The CDR3 is 15 residues long. The V and J ends lost 0 bases and 8 bases respectively, with 16 bases between them. Germline lookup yields CDR1 LGHNA and CDR2 YSLEER. CDR3 loop: CASSQESQAPWGYTF. In nucleotides, the CDR3 is TGCGCCAGCAGCCAAGAGTCACAGGCTCCTTGGGGCTACACCTTC.

This chain joins TRBV19 and TRBJ1-3; D is perhaps TRBD1 (5 bases). V was cut by 8 bases and J by 2 bases, with 16 bases left in between. The CDR3 runs 15 residues. Germline V gene data show CDR1 as LNHDA and CDR2 as SQIVND (reference sequence). CDR3 in amino acids: CASLRGGTTGNTIYF. The CDR3 bases are TGTGCCAGTCTTCGCGGAGGGACTACTGGAAACACCATATATTTT.

The gene calls are TRBV7-2 and TRBJ2-5, with a possible D match to TRBD2 (6 bases). The CDR3 has 14 residues. With 3 bases removed from V and 7 bases from J, the gap between germline ends came to 15 bases. Germline V gives CDR1 SGHTA, CDR2 FQGNSA. CDR3 nucleotide sequence: TGTGCCAGCAGCTTCATGGCCACGGAGGGGACCCAGTACTTC. It codes for CASSFMATEGTQYF.

This chain connects TRBV7-2 to TRBJ2-1; no definite D call. The germline V and J ends were trimmed by 2 bases and 0 bases, with 11 bases remaining between them. CDR1 and CDR2 from the germline V gene are SGHTA and FQGNSA. CDR3 length equals 16 residues. CDR3 coding DNA: TGTGCCAGCAGCTTATTAGGAGCGAGCTCCTACAATGAGCAGTTCTTC. It codes for CASSLLGASSYNEQFF.

The V and J genes are TRBV6-1 and TRBJ1-5; D uncertain. The CDR3 length is 15 residues. Germline V gene lookup returns CDR1 MNHNS and CDR2 SASEGT. V was trimmed by 5 bases and J by 9 bases, leaving 20 bases between them. The CDR3 nucleotides read TGTGCCAGCAGTCTTTCGTCGGGGAACCTTGCGCCCCAGCATTTT. Translated: CASSLSSGNLAPQHF.

The table lists this clone with a few counts. V gene TRBV27 combines with J gene TRBJ2-1; 10 nucleotides match TRBD2. The ends lost 5 bases at V and 5 bases at J; junction bases unmatched: 9. CDR3 length: 16 amino acids. Per germline, CDR1 MNHEY and CDR2 SMNVEV (reference sequence). CDR3 region: CASSPPLAGFNNEQFF. The CDR3 bases are TGTGCCAGCAGTCCCCCACTAGCGGGGTTTAACAATGAGCAGTTCTTC.

The chain is built from TRBV7-8 and TRBJ1-4; 7 bases map to TRBD1. The CDR3 runs 15 residues. J gave up 3 bases and V 1 base, and 2 bases lay outside the gene matches. Germline CDR1 is SGHVS and CDR2 is FQNEAQ. Written as DNA, the CDR3 is TGTGCCAGCAGCTTAGGTGGGACAGCTAATGAAAAACTGTTTTTT. This encodes CASSLGGTANEKLFF.

The gene calls are TRBV28 and TRBJ2-7, with 7 bases that match TRBD2. The germline CDR1 and CDR2 sequences are MDHEN and SYDVKM. The CDR3 has 15 amino acids. With 3 bases clipped from V and 0 bases from J, the junction kept 5 bases outside the gene matches. The CDR3 sequence: CASSFGGVTSYEQYF. CDR3 DNA sequence: TGTGCCAGCAGTTTTGGGGGGGTAACCTCCTACGAGCAGTACTTC.

This clone was counted only a few times. This sequence joins TRBV29-1 and TRBJ2-5, with D maybe TRBD1 (6 bases). This CDR3 has 12 amino acids. Trimming removed 8 bases at V and 5 bases at J, with 15 bases between. Germline values: CDR1 SQVTM, CDR2 ANQGSEA. The CDR3 nucleotides are TGCAGCTCCTTTAAGGGGGAGGAGACCCAGTACTTC. Its translation is CSSFKGEETQYF.

Only a few counts were recorded for this clone. The CDR3 spells CASSYSGAGNTIYF. As DNA, the CDR3 is TGTGCCAGCAGTTACTCAGGGGCTGGAAACACCATATATTTT. The chain couples TRBV6-5 to TRBJ1-3; D might be TRBD1 (5 bases). This CDR3 has 14 residues. The V gene's germline CDR1 is MNHEY and CDR2 SVGAGI. V dropped 0 bases and J dropped 2 bases, with 5 bases sitting between them.

This clone occurred a few times. The chain is built from TRBV6-1 and TRBJ2-2, with no clear D. CDR3 length: 13 amino acids. Germline V gene lookup returns CDR1 MNHNS and CDR2 SASEGT. With 7 bases removed from V and 4 bases from J, the gap between germline ends came to 10 bases. The CDR3 reads CASTPRGTGELFF. CDR3 in DNA: TGTGCCAGCACCCCGAGAGGCACCGGGGAGCTGTTTTTT.